Described below is a single T cell receptor (beta chain) sequence and its context. Its specificity is not known. Assay used: immunoSEQ multiplex PCR; TCRdb lists only in-frame clones, some missing. The data hold about 81,000 clones, with 80% to 90% observed a single time. This sample was included in a study of T cell responses to AZD1222 COVID-19 vaccine. Second-dose schedules of about 4 or about 12 weeks were combined. V lost 5 bases and J 5 bases, leaving 18 bases between the germline ends. CDR3 length equals 15 residues. Germline values: CDR1 MDHEN, CDR2 SYDVKM. Findings and limits, study-wide: Vaccination with two AZD1222 doses was followed by a rise in Spike-specific TCR breadth and depth. Variant regions that are unmutated are reportedly the target of nearly half of spike-specific TCRs. It should be noted that donors were predominantly white British and more often female, and clonal diversity was possibly underestimated.

Sequencing was performed on peripheral blood, taken 28 days after the second AZD1222 dose. The rearrangement uses TRBV28 and TRBJ1-1; D ambiguous. The sequence was collected from an adult who received the AZD1222 COVID-19 vaccine. CDR3 nucleotide sequence: TGTGCCAGCAGTCCACAACCGGCTGGCGGGACTGAAGCTTTCTTT. Translating gives CASSPQPAGGTEAFF.